This T cell receptor (beta chain) stems from a study of blood T cell repertoires in COVID-19. For the study at large: Material from acute and convalescent COVID-19 was sourced from the United States, Italy and Spain.

CDR3 size: 12 residues. The V end lost 7 bases, the J end lost 6 bases, and 13 bases lay between the germline ends. Germline V gene sequence: CDR1 SEHNR, CDR2 FQNEAQ (reference sequence). Generated by immunoSEQ multiplex PCR, the TCRdb table keeps only in-frame clones and is missing some. The table lists about 230,000 clones, nearly 90% of them singletons, with 9.5% to 15% in the top ten. The gene calls are TRBV7-9 and TRBJ2-7; the D gene is possibly TRBD1 (6 bases). This TCR came from a woman aged 18-29 years who had recovered from COVID-19. Source material: peripheral blood. CDR3 nucleotide sequence: TGTGCCAGCATCGGCAGGGGAGTCGAGCAGTACTTC. Protein product: CASIGRGVEQYF. Supplemented by reference TRBV7-9 and TRBJ2-7, the full variable domain reads DTGVSQNPRHKITKRGQNVTFRCDPISEHNRLYWYRQTLGQGPEFLTYFQNEAQLEKSRLLSDRFSAERPKGSFSTLEIQRTEQGDSAMYLCASIGRGVEQYFGPGTRLTVT.